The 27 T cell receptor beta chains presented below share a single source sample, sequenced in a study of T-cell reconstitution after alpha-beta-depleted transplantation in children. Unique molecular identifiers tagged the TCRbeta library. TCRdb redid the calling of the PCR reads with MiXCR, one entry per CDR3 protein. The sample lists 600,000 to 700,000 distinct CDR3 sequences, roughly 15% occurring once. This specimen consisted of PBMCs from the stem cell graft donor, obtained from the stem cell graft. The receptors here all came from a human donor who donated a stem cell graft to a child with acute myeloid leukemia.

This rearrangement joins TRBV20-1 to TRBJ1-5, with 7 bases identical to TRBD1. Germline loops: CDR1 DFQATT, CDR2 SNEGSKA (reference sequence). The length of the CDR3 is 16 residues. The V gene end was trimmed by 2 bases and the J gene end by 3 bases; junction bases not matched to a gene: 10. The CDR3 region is CSARRGGLVDNQPQHF. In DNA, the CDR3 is TGCAGTGCTAGACGAGGGGGCTTAGTCGACAATCAGCCCCAGCATTTT.

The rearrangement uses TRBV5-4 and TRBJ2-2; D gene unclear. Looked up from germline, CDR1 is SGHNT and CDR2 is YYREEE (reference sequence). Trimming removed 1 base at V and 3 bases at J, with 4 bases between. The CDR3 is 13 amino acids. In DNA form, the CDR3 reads TGTGCCAGCAGCTTGTCCTACACCGGGGAGCTGTTTTTT. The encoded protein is CASSLSYTGELFF.

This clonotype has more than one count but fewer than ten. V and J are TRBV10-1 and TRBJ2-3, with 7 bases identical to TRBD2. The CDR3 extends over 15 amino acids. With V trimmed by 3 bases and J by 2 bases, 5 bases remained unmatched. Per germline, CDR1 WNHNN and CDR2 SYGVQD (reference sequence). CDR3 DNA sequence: TGCGCCAGCAGTGAAACTAGCGCCATCACAGATACGCAGTATTTT. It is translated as CASSETSAITDTQYF.

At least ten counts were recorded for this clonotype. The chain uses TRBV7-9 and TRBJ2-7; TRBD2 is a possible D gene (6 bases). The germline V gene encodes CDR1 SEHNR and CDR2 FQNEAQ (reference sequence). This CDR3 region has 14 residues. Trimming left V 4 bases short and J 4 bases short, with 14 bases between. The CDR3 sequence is CASSSRGTGYEQYF. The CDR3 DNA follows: TGTGCCAGCAGCTCTCGTGGGACTGGGTACGAGCAGTACTTC.

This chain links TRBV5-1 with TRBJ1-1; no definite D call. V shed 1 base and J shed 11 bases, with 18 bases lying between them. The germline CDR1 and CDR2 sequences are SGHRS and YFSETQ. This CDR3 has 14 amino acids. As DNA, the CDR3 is TGCGCCAGCAGCTTGATAGAGTCGGGCCATCCGGCTTTCTTT. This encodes CASSLIESGHPAFF.

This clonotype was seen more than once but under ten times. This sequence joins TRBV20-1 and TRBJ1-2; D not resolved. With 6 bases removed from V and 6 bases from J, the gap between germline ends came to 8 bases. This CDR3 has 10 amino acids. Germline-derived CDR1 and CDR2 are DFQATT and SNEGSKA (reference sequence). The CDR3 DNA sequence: TGCAGTGCGAGCGGTAATGGCTACACCTTC. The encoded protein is CSASGNGYTF.

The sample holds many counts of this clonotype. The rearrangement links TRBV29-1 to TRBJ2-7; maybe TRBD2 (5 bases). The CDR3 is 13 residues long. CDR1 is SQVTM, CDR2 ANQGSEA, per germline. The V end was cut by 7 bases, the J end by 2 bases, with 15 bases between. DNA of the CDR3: TGCAGCGCCACTAGAAACGGTCCCTACGAGCAGTACTTC. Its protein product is CSATRNGPYEQYF.

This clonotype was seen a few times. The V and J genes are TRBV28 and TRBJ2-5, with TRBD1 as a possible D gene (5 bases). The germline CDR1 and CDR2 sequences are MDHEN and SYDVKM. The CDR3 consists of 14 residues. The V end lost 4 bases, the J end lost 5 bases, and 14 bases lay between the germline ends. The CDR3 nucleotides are TGTGCCAGCAGTTCCGACAGTGGGAAGGAGACCCAGTACTTC. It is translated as CASSSDSGKETQYF.

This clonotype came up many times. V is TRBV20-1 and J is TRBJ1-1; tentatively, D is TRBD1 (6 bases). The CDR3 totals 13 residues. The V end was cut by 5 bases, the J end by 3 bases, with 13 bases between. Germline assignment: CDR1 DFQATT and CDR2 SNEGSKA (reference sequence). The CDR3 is CSAGHRDYTEAFF. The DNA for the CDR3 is TGCAGTGCTGGCCACAGGGATTACACTGAAGCTTTCTTT.

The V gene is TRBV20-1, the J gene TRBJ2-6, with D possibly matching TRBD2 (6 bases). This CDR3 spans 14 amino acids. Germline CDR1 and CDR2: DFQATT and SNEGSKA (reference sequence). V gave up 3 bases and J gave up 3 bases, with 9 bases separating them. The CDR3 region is CSARGGVGANVLTF. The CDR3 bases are TGCAGTGCTAGGGGCGGGGTTGGGGCCAACGTCCTGACTTTC.

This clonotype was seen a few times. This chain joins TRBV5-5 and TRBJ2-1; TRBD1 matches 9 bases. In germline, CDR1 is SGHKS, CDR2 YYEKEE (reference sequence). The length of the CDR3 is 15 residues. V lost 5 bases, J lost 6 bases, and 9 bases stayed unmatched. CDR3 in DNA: TGTGCCAGCAGTTCCGGGACAGGGAATTTCAATGAGCAGTTCTTC. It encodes CASSSGTGNFNEQFF.

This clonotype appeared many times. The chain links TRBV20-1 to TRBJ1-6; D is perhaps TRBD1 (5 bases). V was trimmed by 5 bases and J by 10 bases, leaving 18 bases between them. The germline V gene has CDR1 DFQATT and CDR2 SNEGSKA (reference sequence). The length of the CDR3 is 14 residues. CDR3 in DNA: TGCAGTGCTTATATAGGGGTATTGGGGTCACCCCTCCACTTT. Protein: CSAYIGVLGSPLHF.

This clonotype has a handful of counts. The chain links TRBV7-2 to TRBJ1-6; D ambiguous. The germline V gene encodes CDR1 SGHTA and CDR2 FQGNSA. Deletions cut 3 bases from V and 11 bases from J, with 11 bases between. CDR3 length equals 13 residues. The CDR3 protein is CASSLYGVPPLHF. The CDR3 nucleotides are TGTGCCAGCAGCTTGTACGGGGTCCCACCCCTCCACTTT.

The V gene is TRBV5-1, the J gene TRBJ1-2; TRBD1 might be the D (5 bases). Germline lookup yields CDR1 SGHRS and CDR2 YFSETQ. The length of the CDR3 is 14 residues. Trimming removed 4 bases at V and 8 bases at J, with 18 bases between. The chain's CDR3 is CASSVTAAIRGYTF. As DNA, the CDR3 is TGCGCCAGCAGCGTGACAGCTGCGATAAGGGGCTACACCTTC.

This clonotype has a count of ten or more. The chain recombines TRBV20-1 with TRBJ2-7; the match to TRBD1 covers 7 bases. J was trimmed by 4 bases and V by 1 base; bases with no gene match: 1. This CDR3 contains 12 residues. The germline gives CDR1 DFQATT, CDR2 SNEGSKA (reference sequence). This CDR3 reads CSARGRGYEQYV. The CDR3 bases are TGCAGTGCTAGAGGCAGGGGGTACGAGCAGTACGTC.

For the CDR3, the DNA is TGCGCCAGCAGCTTGTCCGGGACAGGAGTAACCAAAAACATTCAGTACTTC. Its protein is CASSLSGTGVTKNIQYF. The chain carries TRBV5-1 and TRBJ2-4, with 8 bases fitting TRBD1. Germline V gives CDR1 SGHRS, CDR2 YFSETQ. V lost 1 base, J lost 2 bases, and 8 bases stayed unmatched. The CDR3 contains 17 residues.

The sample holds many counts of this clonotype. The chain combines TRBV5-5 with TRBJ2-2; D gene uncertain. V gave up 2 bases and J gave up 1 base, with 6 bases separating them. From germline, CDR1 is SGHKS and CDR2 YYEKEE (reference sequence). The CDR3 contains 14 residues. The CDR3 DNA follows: TGTGCCAGCAGCTTACGGCTGAACACCGGGGAGCTGTTTTTT. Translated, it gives CASSLRLNTGELFF.

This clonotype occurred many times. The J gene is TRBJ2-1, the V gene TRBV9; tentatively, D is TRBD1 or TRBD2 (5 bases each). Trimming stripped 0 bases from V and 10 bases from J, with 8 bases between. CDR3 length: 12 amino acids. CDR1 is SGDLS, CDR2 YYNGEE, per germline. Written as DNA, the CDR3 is TGTGCCAGCAGCGTAGAGGGGACGGAGCAGTTCTTC. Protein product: CASSVEGTEQFF.

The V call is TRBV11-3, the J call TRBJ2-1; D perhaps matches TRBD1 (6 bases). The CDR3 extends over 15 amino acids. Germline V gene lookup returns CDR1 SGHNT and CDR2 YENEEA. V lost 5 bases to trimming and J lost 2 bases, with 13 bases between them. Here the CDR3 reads CASSPIGGTYNEQFF. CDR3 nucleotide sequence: TGTGCCAGCAGCCCGATAGGGGGAACCTACAATGAGCAGTTCTTC.

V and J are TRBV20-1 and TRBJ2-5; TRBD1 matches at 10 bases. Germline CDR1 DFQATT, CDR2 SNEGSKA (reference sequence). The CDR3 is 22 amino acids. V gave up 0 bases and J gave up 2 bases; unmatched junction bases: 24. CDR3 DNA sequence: TGCAGTGCTAGAGATTACGGTCCAGCTGCGGCCGGGACAGGGGTGGAGCAAGAGACCCAGTACTTC. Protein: CSARDYGPAAAGTGVEQETQYF.

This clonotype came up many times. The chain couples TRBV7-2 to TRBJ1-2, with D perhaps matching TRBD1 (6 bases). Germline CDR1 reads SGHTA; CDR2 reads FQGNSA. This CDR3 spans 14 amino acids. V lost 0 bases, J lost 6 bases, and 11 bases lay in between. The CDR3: CASSLAGGGNGYTF. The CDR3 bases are TGTGCCAGCAGCTTAGCAGGGGGAGGGAATGGCTACACCTTC.

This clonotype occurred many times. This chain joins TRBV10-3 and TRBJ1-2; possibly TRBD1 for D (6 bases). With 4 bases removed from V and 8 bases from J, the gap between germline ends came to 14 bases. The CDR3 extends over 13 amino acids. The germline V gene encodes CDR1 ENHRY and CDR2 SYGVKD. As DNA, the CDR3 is TGTGCCATCAGTGGGCAGGGGTCTCAGGGCTACACCTTC. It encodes CAISGQGSQGYTF.

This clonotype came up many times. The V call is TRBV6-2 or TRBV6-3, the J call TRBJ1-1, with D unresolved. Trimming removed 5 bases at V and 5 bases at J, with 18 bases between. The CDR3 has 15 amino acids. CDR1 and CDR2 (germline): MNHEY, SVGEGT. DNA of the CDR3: TGTGCCAGCAGTCCACTCCGGGATTTGGGGACTGAAGCTTTCTTT. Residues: CASSPLRDLGTEAFF.

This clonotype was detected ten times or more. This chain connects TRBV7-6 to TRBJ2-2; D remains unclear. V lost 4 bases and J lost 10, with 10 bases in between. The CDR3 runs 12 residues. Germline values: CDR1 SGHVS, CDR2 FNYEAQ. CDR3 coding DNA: TGTGCCAGCAGCTCGGACCGCGAGGAGCTGTTTTTT. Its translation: CASSSDREELFF.

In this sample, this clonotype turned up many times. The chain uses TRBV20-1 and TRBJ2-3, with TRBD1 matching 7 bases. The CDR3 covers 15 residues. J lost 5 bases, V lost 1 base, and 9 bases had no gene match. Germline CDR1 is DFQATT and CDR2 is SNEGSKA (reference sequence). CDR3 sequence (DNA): TGCAGTGCTAGAGGCGGACAGGAGGTTAAAGATACGCAGTATTTT. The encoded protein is CSARGGQEVKDTQYF.

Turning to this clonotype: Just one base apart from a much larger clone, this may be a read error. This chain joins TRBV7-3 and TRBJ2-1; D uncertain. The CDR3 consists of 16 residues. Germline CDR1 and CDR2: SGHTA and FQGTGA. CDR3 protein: CASTLGLVGQQAEQFF. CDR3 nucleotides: TGTGCCAGCACCTTAGGTCTAGTCGGGCAGCAAGCTGAGCAGTTCTTC.

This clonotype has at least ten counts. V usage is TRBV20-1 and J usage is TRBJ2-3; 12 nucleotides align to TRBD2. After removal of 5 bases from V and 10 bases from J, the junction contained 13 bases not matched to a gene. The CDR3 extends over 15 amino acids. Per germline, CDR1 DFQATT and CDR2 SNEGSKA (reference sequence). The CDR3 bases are TGCAGTGCTTCTAGACTAGCGGGGGATACGGTCTCGCAGTATTTT. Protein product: CSASRLAGDTVSQYF.